What follows are 15 T cell receptor beta chains derived from one specimen sequenced in a study of blood T cell repertoires in COVID-19. Profiling relied on immunoSEQ multiplex PCR, and the TCRdb table lists in-frame clones only, not all of them. The repertoire has roughly 100,000 clones, roughly 89% of them found once; the top ten carry 4% to 5%. Specimen: peripheral blood. The receptors derive from a human donor with COVID-19, enrolled during active disease. The donor label of this sample is uncertain.

The rearrangement joins TRBV7-2 to TRBJ1-1, with TRBD1 as a possible D gene (5 bases). Germline V CDR1 and CDR2: SGHTA, FQGNSA. V was shortened by 4 bases and J by 2 bases, with 11 bases between the two germline ends. CDR3 size: 14 residues. CDR3 coding DNA: TGTGCCAGCAGCTCCCGACAGTTCAACACTGAAGCTTTCTTT. This encodes CASSSRQFNTEAFF.

This clone was counted once. CDR3 DNA: TGTGCCAGCAGCCTTGGACTAGAGCGAGATACGCAGTATTTT. It translates to CASSLGLERDTQYF. The rearrangement uses TRBV12-1 and TRBJ2-3; TRBD2, as called in the table, went unchecked against the DNA. TRBV12-1 is flagged as a pseudogene. The CDR3 is made up of 14 amino acids.

CDR3 loop: CASSEKTPGAGDGYTF. In DNA form, the CDR3 reads TGTGCCAGCAGTGAAAAGACCCCGGGTGCGGGGGATGGCTACACCTTC. The chain carries TRBV6-1 and TRBJ1-2, with D maybe TRBD1 (5 bases). V was shortened by 2 bases and J by 6 bases, with 19 bases between the two germline ends. The CDR3 is 16 residues long. From germline, CDR1 is MNHNS and CDR2 SASEGT.

The chain combines TRBV2 with TRBJ2-5; the match to TRBD1 covers 7 bases. The V segment lost 7 bases and the J segment 2 bases; nucleotides outside the gene matches: 4. This CDR3 spans 13 amino acids. Germline lookup yields CDR1 SNHLY and CDR2 FYNNEI. The CDR3 reads CASNSDRQETQYF. The CDR3 nucleotides read TGTGCCAGCAACTCGGACAGGCAAGAGACCCAGTACTTC.

V gene TRBV2 combines with J gene TRBJ1-3, with TRBD1 matching over 10 bases. The length of the CDR3 is 14 residues. J was trimmed by 4 bases and V by 6 bases; bases with no gene match: 3. CDR1 is SNHLY, CDR2 FYNNEI, per germline. In DNA form, the CDR3 reads TGTGCCAGCAGCCGACAGGGGGCGGGAAACACCATATATTTT. Encoded protein: CASSRQGAGNTIYF.

This clone was observed a handful of times. The chain has TRBV29-1 and TRBJ1-1, with 8 bases matching TRBD1. This CDR3 comprises 13 residues. V was clipped by 4 bases and J by 2 bases; unmatched bases: 3. The germline gives CDR1 SQVTM, CDR2 ANQGSEA. The CDR3: CSVARGHNTEAFF. In nucleotides, the CDR3 is TGCAGCGTTGCCAGGGGGCATAACACTGAAGCTTTCTTT. The entire variable domain, with the rest obtained from reference TRBV29-1 and TRBJ1-1, is as follows: SAVISQKPSRDICQRGTSLTIQCQVDSQVTMMFWYRQQPGQSLTLIATANQGSEATYESGFVIDKFPISRPNLTFSTLTVSNMSPEDSSIYLCSVARGHNTEAFFGQGTRLTVV.

V and J are TRBV28 and TRBJ2-7, with TRBD1 matching 7 bases. CDR3 length: 17 residues. Trimming cost V 4 bases and J 4 bases; bases outside gene matches: 16. CDR1 and CDR2 (germline): MDHEN, SYDVKM. The CDR3 loop reads CASSYEVPQGFFYEQYF. DNA for the CDR3: TGTGCCAGCAGTTATGAAGTTCCACAGGGGTTTTTTTACGAGCAGTACTTC.

The J gene is TRBJ1-4, the V gene TRBV3-1 (or the pseudogene TRBV3-2); 7 bases fit TRBD1. V gave up 5 bases and J gave up 5 bases; unmatched junction bases: 8. This CDR3 spans 15 amino acids. Germline V gene lookup returns CDR1 LGHDT and CDR2 YNNKEL (reference sequence). CDR3 nucleotides: TGTGCCAGCAGCATCCGACAGGGTCAAAATGAAAAACTGTTTTTT. Translated, it gives CASSIRQGQNEKLFF.

This chain joins TRBV7-9 and TRBJ2-3; a weak D match, TRBD2 (6 bases). From germline, CDR1 is SEHNR and CDR2 FQNEAQ (reference sequence). Trimming left V 5 bases short and J 5 bases short, with 17 bases between. The CDR3 runs 15 residues. In nucleotides, the CDR3 is TGTGCCAGCAGCCCGAGTAGGAGGGACCGAGATACGCAGTATTTT. It codes for CASSPSRRDRDTQYF.

This clone was recorded a few times. For the CDR3, the DNA is TGTGCCAGCTCACCAGATATTTCGGCTAGCGGGGGTAATGAGCAGTTCTTC. Translating it yields CASSPDISASGGNEQFF. This chain joins TRBV18 and TRBJ2-1, with 10 bases matching TRBD2. J gave up 7 bases and V 2 bases, and 11 bases lay outside the gene matches. Per germline, CDR1 KGHSH and CDR2 LQKENI. The CDR3 is made up of 17 amino acids.

The V and J genes are TRBV18 and TRBJ1-2; 7 nucleotides agree with TRBD1. The CDR3 is 15 amino acids. The J segment lost 4 bases and the V segment lost 0 bases, leaving 5 bases of the junction unmatched. Germline CDR1 and CDR2: KGHSH and LQKENI. The CDR3, as DNA: TGTGCCAGCTCACCACCCGGGACAGCAGGCTATGGCTACACCTTC. It translates to CASSPPGTAGYGYTF.

The chain couples TRBV10-1 to TRBJ2-7, with D uncertain. Trimming removed 11 bases from V and 3 bases from J, with 11 bases in between. The CDR3 is 11 residues long. Germline CDR1 reads WNHNN; CDR2 reads SYGVQD (reference sequence). The CDR3 loop reads CAGPNIYEQYF. In nucleotides, the CDR3 is TGCGCCGGCCCGAATATCTACGAGCAGTACTTC.

J is TRBJ1-6 and V is TRBV3-1 (or the pseudogene TRBV3-2); the D is unclear. The CDR3 totals 15 residues. The V gene lost 5 bases and the J gene lost 7 bases, with 15 bases spanning the gap. Germline loops: CDR1 LGHDT, CDR2 YNNKEL (reference sequence). CDR3 DNA sequence: TGTGCCAGCAGCGCCGGGGTTCGTTGGAATTCACCCCTCCACTTT. Protein product: CASSAGVRWNSPLHF.

This rearrangement joins TRBV5-4 to TRBJ2-7, with 8 bases matching TRBD2. The CDR3 runs 16 residues. In germline, CDR1 is SGHNT, CDR2 YYREEE (reference sequence). V shed 0 bases and J 7 bases; nucleotides not matched to a gene: 12. CDR3 DNA: TGTGCCAGCAGCTTGGGTTGGAGCGGGAGCTCGGGAGAGCAGTACTTC. Its translation: CASSLGWSGSSGEQYF.

The chain combines TRBV28 with TRBJ1-5; no clear D. Trimming pared 7 bases from V and 6 bases from J, leaving 10 bases between. Germline lookup yields CDR1 MDHEN and CDR2 SYDVKM. The CDR3 is 12 residues long. The CDR3 loop reads CASMGGGQPQHF. In DNA, the CDR3 is TGTGCCAGCATGGGAGGAGGTCAGCCCCAGCATTTT.